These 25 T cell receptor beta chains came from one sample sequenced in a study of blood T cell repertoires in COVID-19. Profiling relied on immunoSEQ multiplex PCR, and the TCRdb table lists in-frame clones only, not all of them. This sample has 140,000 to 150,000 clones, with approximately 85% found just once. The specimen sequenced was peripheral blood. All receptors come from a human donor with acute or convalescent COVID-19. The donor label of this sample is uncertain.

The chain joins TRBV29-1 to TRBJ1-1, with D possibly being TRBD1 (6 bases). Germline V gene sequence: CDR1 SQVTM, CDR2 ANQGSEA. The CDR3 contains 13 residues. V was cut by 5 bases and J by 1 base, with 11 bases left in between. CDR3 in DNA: TGCAGCGTTATCTCCAGGGGGAACACTGAAGCTTTCTTT. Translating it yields CSVISRGNTEAFF.

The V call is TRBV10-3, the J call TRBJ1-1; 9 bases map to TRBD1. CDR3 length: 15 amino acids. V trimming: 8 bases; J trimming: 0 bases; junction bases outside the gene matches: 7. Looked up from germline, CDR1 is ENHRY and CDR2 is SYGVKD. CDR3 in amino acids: CAIRRDRDMNTEAFF. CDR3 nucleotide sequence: TGTGCCATCCGCCGGGACAGGGACATGAACACTGAAGCTTTCTTT.

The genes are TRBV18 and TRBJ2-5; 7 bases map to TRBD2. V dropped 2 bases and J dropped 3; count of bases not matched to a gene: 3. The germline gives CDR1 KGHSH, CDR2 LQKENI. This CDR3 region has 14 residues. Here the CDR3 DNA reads TGTGCCAGCTCACCAATCGGGGGGAAAGAGACCCAGTACTTC. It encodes CASSPIGGKETQYF.

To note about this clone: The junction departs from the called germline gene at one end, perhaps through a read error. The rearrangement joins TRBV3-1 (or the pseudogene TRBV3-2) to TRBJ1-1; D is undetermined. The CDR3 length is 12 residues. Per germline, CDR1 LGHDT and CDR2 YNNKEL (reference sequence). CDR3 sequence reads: CASGQDFTEAFF. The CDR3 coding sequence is TGTGCCAGCGGCCAGGACTTCACTGAAGCTTTCTTT.

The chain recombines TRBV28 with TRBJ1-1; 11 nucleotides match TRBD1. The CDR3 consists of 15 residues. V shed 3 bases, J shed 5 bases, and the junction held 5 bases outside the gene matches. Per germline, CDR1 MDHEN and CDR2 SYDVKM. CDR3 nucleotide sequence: TGTGCCAGCAGTTTGGGGGGGACAGGGGGTACTGAAGCTTTCTTT. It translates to CASSLGGTGGTEAFF.

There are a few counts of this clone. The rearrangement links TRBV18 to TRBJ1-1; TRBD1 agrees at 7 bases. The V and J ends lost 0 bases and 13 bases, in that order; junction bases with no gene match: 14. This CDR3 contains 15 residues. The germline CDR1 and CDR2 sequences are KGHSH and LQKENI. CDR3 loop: CASSPPHGQAANLFF. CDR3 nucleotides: TGTGCCAGCTCACCACCCCATGGACAGGCAGCGAATCTTTTCTTT.

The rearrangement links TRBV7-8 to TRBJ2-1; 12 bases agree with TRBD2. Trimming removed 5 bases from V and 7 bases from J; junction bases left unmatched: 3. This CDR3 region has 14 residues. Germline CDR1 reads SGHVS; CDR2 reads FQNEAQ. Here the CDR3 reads CASSVTSGRNEQFF. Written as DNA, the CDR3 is TGTGCCAGCAGCGTAACTAGCGGGAGGAATGAGCAGTTCTTC. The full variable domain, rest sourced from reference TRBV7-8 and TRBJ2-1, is GAGVSQSPRYKVAKRGQDVALRCDPISGHVSLFWYQQALGQGPEFLTYFQNEAQLDKSGLPSDRFFAERPEGSVSTLKIQRTQQEDSAVYLCASSVTSGRNEQFFGPGTRLTVL.

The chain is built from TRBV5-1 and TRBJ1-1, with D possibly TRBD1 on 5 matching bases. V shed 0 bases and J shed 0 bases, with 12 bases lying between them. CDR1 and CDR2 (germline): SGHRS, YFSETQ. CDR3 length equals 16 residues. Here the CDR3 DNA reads TGCGCCAGCAGCTTGGTCCAGGGCCCCATGAACACTGAAGCTTTCTTT. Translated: CASSLVQGPMNTEAFF. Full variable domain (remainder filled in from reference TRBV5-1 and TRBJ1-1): KAGVTQTPRYLIKTRGQQVTLSCSPISGHRSVSWYQQTPGQGLQFLFEYFSETQRNKGNFPGRFSGRQFSNSRSEMNVSTLELGDSALYLCASSLVQGPMNTEAFFGQGTRLTVV.

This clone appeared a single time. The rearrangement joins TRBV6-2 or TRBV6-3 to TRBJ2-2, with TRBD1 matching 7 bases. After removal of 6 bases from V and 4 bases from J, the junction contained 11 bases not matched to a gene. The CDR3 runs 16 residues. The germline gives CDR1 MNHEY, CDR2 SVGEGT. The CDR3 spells CASSGKGQLGTGELFF. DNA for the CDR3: TGTGCCAGCAGCGGTAAGGGACAGCTCGGCACCGGGGAGCTGTTTTTT.

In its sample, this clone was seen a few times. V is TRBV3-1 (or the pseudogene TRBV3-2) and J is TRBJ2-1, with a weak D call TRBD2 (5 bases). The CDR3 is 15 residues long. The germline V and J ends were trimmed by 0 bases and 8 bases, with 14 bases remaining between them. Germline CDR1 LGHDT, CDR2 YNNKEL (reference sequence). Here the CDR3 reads CASSQELTSTYEQFF. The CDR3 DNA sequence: TGTGCCAGCAGCCAAGAGTTAACTAGTACCTATGAGCAGTTCTTC.

CDR3 sequence reads: CASSFIAIARVDGYTF. The CDR3 nucleotides are TGTGCCAGCAGCTTCATCGCTATAGCCAGGGTGGATGGCTACACCTTC. The J gene is TRBJ1-2, the V gene TRBV5-8; weak D call: TRBD1 (5 bases). The CDR3 is 16 amino acids. With 2 bases removed from V and 6 bases from J, the gap between germline ends came to 20 bases. The V gene's germline CDR1 is SGHTS and CDR2 YDEGEE. Variable domain in full (rest from reference TRBV5-8 and TRBJ1-2): EAGVTQSPTHLIKTRGQQATLRCSPISGHTSVYWYQQALGLGLQFLLWYDEGEERNRGNFPPRFSGRQFPNYSSELNVNALELEDSALYLCASSFIAIARVDGYTFGSGTRLTVV.

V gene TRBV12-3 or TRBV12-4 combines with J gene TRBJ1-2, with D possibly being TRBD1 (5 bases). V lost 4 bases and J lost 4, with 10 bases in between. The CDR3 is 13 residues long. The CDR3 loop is CASSSTGPYGYTF. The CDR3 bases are TGTGCCAGCAGTTCCACAGGACCCTATGGCTACACCTTC.

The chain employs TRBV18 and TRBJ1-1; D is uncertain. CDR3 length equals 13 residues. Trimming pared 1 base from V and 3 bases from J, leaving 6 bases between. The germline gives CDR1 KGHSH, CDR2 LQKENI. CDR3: CASSPLQDTEAFF. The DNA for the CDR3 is TGTGCCAGCTCACCACTGCAGGACACTGAAGCTTTCTTT.

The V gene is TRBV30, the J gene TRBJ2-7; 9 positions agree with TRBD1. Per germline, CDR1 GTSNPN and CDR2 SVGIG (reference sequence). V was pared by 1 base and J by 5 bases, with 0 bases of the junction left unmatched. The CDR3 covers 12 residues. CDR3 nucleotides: TGTGCCTGGAGTGGGACAGGGGACGAGCAGTACTTC. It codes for CAWSGTGDEQYF.

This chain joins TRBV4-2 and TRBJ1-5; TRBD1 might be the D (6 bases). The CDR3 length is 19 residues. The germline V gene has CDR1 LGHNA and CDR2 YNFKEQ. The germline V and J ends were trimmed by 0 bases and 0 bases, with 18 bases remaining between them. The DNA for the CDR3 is TGTGCCAGCAGCCAAGATACACGGCAGGGGACGTATAGCAATCAGCCCCAGCATTTT. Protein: CASSQDTRQGTYSNQPQHF.

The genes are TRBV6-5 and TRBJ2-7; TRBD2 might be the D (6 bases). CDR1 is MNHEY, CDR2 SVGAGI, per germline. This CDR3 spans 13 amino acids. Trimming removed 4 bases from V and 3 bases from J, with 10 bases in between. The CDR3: CASSLGTFYEQYF. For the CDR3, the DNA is TGTGCCAGCAGTTTGGGGACTTTCTACGAGCAGTACTTC.

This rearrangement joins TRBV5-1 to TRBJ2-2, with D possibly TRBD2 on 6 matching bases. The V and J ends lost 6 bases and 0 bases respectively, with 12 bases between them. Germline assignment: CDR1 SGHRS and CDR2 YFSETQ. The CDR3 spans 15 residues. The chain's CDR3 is CASTTREANTGELFF. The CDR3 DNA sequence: TGCGCCAGCACCACCAGGGAGGCGAACACCGGGGAGCTGTTTTTT.

CDR3 protein: CASSPTGLAGYNEQFF. CDR3 nucleotides: TGTGCCAGCAGCCCCACGGGACTAGCGGGATACAATGAGCAGTTCTTC. The chain joins TRBV7-3 to TRBJ2-1, with 13 bases lining up with TRBD2. V was pared by 5 bases and J by 4 bases, with 5 bases of the junction left unmatched. The CDR3 extends over 16 amino acids. Germline V gene lookup returns CDR1 SGHTA and CDR2 FQGTGA.

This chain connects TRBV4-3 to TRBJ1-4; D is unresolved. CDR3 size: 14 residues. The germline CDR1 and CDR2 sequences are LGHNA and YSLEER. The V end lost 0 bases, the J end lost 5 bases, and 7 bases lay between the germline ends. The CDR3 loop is CASSQELINEKLFF. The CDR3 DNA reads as TGCGCCAGCAGCCAAGAACTGATAAATGAAAAACTGTTTTTT.

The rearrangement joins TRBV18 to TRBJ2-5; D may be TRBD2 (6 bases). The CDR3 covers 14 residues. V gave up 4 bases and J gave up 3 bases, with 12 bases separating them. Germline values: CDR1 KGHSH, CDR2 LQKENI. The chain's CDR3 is CASSRDGGEETQYF. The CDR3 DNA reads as TGTGCCAGCTCACGGGACGGAGGGGAAGAGACCCAGTACTTC.

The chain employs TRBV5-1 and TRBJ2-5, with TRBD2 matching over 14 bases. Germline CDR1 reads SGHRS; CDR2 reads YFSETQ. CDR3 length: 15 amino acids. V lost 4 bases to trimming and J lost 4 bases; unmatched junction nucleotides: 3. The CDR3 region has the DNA TGCGCCAGCAGCCCGGGACTAGCGGGAGTAGAGACCCAGTACTTC. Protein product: CASSPGLAGVETQYF.

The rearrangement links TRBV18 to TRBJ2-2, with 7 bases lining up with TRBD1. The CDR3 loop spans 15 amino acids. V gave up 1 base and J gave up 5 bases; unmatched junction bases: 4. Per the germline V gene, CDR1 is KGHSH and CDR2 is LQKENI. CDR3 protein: CASSPQGATTGELFF. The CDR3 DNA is TGTGCCAGCTCACCACAGGGGGCGACAACCGGGGAGCTGTTTTTT.

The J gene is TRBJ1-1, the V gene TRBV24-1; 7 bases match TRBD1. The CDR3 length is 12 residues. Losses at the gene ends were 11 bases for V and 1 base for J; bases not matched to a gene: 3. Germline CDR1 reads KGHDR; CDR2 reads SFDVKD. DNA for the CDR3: TGTGCCAACAGGACAGGGAACACTGAAGCTTTCTTT. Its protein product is CANRTGNTEAFF.

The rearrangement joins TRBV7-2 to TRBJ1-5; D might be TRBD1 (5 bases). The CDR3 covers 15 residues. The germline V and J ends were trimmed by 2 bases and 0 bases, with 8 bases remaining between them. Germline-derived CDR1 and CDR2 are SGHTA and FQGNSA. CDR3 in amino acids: CASSLLGGSNQPQHF. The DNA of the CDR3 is TGTGCCAGCAGCTTACTGGGGGGTAGCAATCAGCCCCAGCATTTT.

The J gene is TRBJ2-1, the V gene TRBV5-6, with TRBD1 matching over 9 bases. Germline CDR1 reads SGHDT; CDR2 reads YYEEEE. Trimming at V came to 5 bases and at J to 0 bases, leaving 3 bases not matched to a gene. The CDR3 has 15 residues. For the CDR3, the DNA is TGTGCCAGCAGGTACAGGGGGCTCTCCTACAATGAGCAGTTCTTC. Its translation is CASRYRGLSYNEQFF.